This section outlines one T cell receptor beta chain sequence together with its context. The antigen is not known. TCRdb independently ran MiXCR on the 5' RACE reads; one entry per CDR3 protein. Among tens of thousands of distinct CDR3 sequences listed, approximately 7% were seen once. The data were obtained in a study of T cells after yellow fever vaccination. As for the study in general: Fractions of low cell number were prepared using SMART-Seq v4 Ultra Low Input.

The CDR3 spans 12 residues. V lost 5 bases and J 9 bases, leaving 14 bases between the germline ends. Study-level findings and limits: One caveat is that FACS-sorted repertoires could contain abundant clonotypes contaminating from the bulk population. Secondary responses were weaker yet peaked faster, day 5 versus 15. Booster sampling recovered most clones from primary vaccination (under 97% CD4, approximately 88% CD8).

The TCR originated in a man between 18 and 29 years old who received the YFV17D yellow fever vaccine. The sample here was CD8+ T cells sorted from PBMCs, taken around 15 days after the first yellow fever vaccination. This chain uses TRBV12-3 or TRBV12-4 with TRBJ2-7; the D gene is possibly TRBD1 (5 bases). The DNA of the CDR3 is TGTGCCAGCAGTGTACCTGGGGCTTGGCAGTACTTC. Residues: CASSVPGAWQYF.